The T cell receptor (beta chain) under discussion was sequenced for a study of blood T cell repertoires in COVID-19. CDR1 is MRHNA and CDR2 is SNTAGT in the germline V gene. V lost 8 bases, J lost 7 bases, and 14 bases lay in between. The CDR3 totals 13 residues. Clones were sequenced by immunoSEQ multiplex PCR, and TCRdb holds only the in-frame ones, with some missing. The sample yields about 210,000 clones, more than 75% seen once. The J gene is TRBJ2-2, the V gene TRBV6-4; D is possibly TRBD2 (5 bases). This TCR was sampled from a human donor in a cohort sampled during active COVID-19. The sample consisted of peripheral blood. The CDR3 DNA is TGTGCCAGCGGCCAGGCGGGTTTCGGGGAGCTGTTTTTT. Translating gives CASGQAGFGELFF.